The clone carrying this T cell receptor beta chain was detected only once. The antigen remains undetermined. The junction differs from germline at one of its ends, possibly a read error. CDR3 length: 16 residues. Germline CDR1 LNHNV, CDR2 YYDKDF (reference sequence). The sample belongs to a study of post-analysis software for immune sequencing data. Study-wide points: Samples sharing a preparation batch grouped tightly together when assessed by F measure. Controls showed lower frequencies than patients for five TRBV segments, and TRBV5-6, TRBV5-1 and TRBV20-1 were among these.

Carried by the TCR beta cDNA libraries were unique molecular identifiers. TCRdb analysed the PCR reads with MiXCR anew, one entry per CDR3 protein. Seen here are roughly 800,000 distinct CDR3 sequences, roughly 50% observed once, and the top ten hold approximately 4.5%. Sequenced input: blood. This sequence originates from a girl aged 10-17 years with multiple sclerosis. The V call is TRBV15, the J call TRBJ1-1; no reliable D call. CDR3 amino acids: CTTSRDRMGGNTEAFF. The CDR3 bases are TGTACCACCAGCAGAGATCGGATGGGAGGGAACACTGAAGCTTTCTTT.